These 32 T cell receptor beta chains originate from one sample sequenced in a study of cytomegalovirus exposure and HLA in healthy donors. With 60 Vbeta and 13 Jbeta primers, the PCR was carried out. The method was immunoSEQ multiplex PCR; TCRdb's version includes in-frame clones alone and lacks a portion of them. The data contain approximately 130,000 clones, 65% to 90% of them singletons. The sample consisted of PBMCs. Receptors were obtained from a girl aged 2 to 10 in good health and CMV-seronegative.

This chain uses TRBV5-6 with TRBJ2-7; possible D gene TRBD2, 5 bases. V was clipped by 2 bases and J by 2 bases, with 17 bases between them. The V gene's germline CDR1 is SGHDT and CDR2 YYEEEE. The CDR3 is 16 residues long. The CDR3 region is CASSLLLESGTYEQYF. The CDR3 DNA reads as TGTGCCAGCAGCTTACTTCTAGAGTCCGGGACCTACGAGCAGTACTTC.

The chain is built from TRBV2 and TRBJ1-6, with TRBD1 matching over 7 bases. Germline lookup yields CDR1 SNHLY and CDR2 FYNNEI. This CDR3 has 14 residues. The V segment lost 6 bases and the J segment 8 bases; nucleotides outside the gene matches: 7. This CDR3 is CASRRGTADSPLHF. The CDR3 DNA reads TGTGCCAGCAGAAGAGGGACAGCAGATTCACCCCTCCACTTT.

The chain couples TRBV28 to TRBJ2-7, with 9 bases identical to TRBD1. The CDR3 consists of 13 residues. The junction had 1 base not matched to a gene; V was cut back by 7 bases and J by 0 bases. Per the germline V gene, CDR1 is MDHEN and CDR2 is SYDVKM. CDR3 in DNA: TGTGCCAGCATGACAGGGGGCTCCTACGAGCAGTACTTC. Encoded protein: CASMTGGSYEQYF.

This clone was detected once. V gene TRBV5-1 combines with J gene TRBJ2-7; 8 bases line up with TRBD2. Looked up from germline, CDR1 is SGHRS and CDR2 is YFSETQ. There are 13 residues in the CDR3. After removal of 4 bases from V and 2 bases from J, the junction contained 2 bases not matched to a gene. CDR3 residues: CASSSGGAYEQYF. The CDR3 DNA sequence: TGCGCCAGCAGCAGCGGGGGAGCCTACGAGCAGTACTTC.

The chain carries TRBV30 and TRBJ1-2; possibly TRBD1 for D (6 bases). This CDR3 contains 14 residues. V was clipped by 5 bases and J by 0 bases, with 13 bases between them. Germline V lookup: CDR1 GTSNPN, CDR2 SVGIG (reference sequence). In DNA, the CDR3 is TGTGCCTGGGACCCGGGACAAGCTAACTATGGCTACACCTTC. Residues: CAWDPGQANYGYTF.

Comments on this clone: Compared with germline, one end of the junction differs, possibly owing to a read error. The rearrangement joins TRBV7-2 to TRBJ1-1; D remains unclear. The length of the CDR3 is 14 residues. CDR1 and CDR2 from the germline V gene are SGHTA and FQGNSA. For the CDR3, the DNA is TGTGCCAGCACCTCATGGGTCGGGAACACTGAAGCTCTCTTT. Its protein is CASTSWVGNTEALF.

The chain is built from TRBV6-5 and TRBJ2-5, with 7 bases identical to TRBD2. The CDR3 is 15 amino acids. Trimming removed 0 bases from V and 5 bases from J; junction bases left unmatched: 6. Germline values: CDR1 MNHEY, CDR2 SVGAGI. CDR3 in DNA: TGTGCCAGCAGTTACTCTCCCAGGGAGGGGGAGACCCAGTACTTC. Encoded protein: CASSYSPREGETQYF.

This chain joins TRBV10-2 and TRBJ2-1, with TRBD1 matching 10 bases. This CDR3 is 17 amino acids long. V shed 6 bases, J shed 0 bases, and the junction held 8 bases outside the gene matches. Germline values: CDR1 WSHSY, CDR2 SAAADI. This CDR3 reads CASRSTGGSFSYNEQFF. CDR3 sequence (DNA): TGCGCCAGCAGATCGACAGGGGGCTCTTTCTCCTACAATGAGCAGTTCTTC.

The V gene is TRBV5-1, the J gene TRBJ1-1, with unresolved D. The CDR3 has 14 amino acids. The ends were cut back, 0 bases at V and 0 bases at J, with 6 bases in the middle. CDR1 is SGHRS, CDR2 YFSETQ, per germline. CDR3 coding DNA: TGCGCCAGCAGCTTGGTGGCAGTGAACACTGAAGCTTTCTTT. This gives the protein CASSLVAVNTEAFF.

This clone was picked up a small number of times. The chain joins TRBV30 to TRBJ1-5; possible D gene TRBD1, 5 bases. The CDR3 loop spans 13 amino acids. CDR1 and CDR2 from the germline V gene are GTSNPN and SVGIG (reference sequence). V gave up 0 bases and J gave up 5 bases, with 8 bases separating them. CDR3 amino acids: CAWSVQDHQPQHF. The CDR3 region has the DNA TGTGCCTGGAGTGTACAGGACCATCAGCCCCAGCATTTT.

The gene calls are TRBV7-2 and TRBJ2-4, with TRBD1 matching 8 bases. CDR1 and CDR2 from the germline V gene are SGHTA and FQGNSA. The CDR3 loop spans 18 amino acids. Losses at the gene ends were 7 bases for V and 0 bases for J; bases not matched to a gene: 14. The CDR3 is CASTEGQDRSIAKNIQYF. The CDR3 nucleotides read TGTGCCAGCACCGAGGGACAGGACAGATCCATAGCCAAAAACATTCAGTACTTC.

CDR3 loop: CATSRDRVANGYTF. In DNA form, the CDR3 reads TGTGCCACCAGCAGAGACAGGGTGGCCAATGGCTACACCTTC. This chain joins TRBV15 and TRBJ1-2, with D maybe TRBD1 (5 bases). This CDR3 has 14 amino acids. V was trimmed by 0 bases and J by 6 bases, leaving 11 bases between them. Looked up from germline, CDR1 is LNHNV and CDR2 is YYDKDF (reference sequence).

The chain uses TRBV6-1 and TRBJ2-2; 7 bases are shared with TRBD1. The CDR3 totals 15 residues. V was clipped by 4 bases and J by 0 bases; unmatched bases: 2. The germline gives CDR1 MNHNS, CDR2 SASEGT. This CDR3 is CASSAQGANTGELFF. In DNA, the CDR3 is TGTGCCAGCAGTGCCCAGGGGGCGAACACCGGGGAGCTGTTTTTT.

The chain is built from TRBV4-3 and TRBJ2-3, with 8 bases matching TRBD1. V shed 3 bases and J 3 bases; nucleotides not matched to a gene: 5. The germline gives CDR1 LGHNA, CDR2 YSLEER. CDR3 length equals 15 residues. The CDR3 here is CASSQDREDTDTQYF. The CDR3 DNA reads TGCGCCAGCAGCCAGGACAGGGAGGATACAGATACGCAGTATTTT.

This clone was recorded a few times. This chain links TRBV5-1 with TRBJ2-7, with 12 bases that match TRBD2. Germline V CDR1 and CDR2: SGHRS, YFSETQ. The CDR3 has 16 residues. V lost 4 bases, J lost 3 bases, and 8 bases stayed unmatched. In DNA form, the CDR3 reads TGCGCCAGCAGCCCTAGCCCGGGACTAGCGGGCTACGAGCAGTACTTC. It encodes CASSPSPGLAGYEQYF.

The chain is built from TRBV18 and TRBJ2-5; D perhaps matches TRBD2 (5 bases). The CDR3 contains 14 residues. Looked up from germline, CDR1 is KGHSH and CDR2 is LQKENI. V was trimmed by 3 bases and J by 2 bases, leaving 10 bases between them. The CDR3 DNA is TGTGCCAGCTCACCCGGGATTGGGCAAGAGACCCAGTACTTC. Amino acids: CASSPGIGQETQYF.

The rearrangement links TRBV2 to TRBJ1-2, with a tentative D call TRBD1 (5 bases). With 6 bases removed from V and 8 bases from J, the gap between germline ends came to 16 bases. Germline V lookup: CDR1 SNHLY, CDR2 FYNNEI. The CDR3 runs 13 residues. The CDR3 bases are TGTGCCAGCAGCGTCGACAGTCCGAGAGGCTACACCTTC. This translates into CASSVDSPRGYTF.

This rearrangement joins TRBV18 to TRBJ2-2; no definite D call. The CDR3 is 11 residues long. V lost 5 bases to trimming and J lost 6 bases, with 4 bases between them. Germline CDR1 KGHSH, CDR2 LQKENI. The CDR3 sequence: CASSTAGELFF. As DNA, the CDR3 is TGTGCCAGCTCAACAGCCGGGGAGCTGTTTTTT.

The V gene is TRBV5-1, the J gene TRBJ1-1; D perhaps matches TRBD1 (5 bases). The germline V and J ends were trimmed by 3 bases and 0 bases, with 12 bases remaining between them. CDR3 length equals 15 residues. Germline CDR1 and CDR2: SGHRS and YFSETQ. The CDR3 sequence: CASSYIDSVNTEAFF. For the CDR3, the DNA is TGCGCCAGCAGCTACATAGACAGTGTGAACACTGAAGCTTTCTTT.

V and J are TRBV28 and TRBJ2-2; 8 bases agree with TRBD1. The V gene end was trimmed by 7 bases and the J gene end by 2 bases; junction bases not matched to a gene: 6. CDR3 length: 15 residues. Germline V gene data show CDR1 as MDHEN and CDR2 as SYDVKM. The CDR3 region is CASIPGTGNTGELFF. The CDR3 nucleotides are TGTGCCAGCATACCCGGGACAGGCAACACCGGGGAGCTGTTTTTT.

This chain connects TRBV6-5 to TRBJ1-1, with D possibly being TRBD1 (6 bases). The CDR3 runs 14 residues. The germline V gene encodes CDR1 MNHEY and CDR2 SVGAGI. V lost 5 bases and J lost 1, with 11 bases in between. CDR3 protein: CASSPRGRNTEAFF. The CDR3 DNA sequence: TGTGCCAGCAGTCCCAGGGGAAGGAACACTGAAGCTTTCTTT.

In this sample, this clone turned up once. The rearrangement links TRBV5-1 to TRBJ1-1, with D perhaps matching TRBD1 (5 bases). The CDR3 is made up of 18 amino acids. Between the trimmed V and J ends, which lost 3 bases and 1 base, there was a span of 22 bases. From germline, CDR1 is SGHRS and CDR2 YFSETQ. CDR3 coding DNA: TGCGCCAGCAGCTATGGGCGGGGCAATAGCATTTGGAACACTGAAGCTTTCTTT. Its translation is CASSYGRGNSIWNTEAFF.

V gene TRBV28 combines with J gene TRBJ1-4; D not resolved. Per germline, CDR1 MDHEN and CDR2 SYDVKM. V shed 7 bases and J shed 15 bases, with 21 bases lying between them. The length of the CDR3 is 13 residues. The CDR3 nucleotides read TGTGCCAGCAATCCTAACAACTTAGAGGATTTGTTTTTT. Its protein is CASNPNNLEDLFF.

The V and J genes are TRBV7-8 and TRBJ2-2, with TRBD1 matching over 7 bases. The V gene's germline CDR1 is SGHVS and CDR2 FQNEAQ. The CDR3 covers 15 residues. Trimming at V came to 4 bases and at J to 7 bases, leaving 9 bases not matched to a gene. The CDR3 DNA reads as TGTGCCAGCAGCTCGATGACAGGGTATGGCGGGGAGCTGTTTTTT. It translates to CASSSMTGYGGELFF.

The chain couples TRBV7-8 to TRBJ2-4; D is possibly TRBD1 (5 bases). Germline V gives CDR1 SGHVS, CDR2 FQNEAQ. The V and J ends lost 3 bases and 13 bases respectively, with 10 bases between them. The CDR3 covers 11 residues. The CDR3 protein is CASSFGDRQYF. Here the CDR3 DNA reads TGTGCCAGCAGCTTCGGAGACAGACAGTACTTC.

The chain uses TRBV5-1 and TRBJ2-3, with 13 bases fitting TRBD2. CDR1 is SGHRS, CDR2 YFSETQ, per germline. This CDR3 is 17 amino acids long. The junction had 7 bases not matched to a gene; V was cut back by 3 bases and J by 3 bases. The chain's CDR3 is CASSSGLAGAVTDTQYF. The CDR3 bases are TGCGCCAGCAGCTCCGGACTAGCGGGGGCCGTAACAGATACGCAGTATTTT.

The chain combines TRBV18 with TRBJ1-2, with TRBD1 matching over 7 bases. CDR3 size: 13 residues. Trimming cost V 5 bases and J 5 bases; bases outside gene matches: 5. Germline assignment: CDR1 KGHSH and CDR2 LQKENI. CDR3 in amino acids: CASSSTGVYGYTF. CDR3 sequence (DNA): TGTGCCAGCTCATCCACAGGGGTATATGGCTACACCTTC. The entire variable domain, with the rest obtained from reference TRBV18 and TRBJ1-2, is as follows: NAGVMQNPRHLVRRRGQEARLRCSPMKGHSHVYWYRQLPEEGLKFMVYLQKENIIDESGMPKERFSAEFPKEGPSILRIQQVVRGDSAAYFCASSSTGVYGYTFGSGTRLTVV.

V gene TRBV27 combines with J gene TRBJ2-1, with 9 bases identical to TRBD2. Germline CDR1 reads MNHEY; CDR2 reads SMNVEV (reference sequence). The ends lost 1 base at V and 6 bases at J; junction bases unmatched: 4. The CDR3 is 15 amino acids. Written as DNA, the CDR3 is TGTGCCAGCAGTTTATATGGACTAGCGTCCAATGAGCAGTTCTTC. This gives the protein CASSLYGLASNEQFF.

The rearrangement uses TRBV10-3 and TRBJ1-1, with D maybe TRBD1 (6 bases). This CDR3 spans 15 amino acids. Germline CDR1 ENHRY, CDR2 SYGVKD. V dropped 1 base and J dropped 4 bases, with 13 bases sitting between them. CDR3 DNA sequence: TGTGCCATCAGTGAGTTAAAGGGGGGGGCCACTGAAGCTTTCTTT. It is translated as CAISELKGGATEAFF.

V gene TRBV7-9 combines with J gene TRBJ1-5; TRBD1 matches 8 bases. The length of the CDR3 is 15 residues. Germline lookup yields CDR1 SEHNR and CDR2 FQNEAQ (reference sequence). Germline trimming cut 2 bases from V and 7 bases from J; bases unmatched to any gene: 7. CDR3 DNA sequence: TGTGCCAGCAGCTTAATGGACAGGGTCCGACAGCCCCAGCATTTT. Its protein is CASSLMDRVRQPQHF.

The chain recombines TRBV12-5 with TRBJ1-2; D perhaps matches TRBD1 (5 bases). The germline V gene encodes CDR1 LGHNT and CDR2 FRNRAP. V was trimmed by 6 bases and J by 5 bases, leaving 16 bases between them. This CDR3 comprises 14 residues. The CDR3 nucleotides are TGTGCTAGTGGGGACCTCGCGGGGGGGTATGGCTACACCTTC. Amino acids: CASGDLAGGYGYTF. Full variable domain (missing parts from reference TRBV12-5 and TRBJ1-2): DARVTQTPRHKVTEMGQEVTMRCQPILGHNTVFWYRQTMMQGLELLAYFRNRAPLDDSGMPKDRFSAEMPDATLATLKIQPSEPRDSAVYFCASGDLAGGYGYTFGSGTRLTVV.

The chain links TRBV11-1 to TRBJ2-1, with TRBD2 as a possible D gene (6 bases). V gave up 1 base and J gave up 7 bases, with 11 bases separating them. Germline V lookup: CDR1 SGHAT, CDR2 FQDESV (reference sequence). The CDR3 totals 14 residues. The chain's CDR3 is CASSLGDFLNEQFF. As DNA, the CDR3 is TGTGCCAGCAGCTTAGGGGACTTCTTGAATGAGCAGTTCTTC.